The 15 T cell receptor beta chains presented below share a single source sample, sequenced in a study of early T cells in non-severe SARS-CoV-2 infection. TCRdb re-analysed the 5' RACE reads in MiXCR, keeping a single row per CDR3 protein. The sample consists of 40,000 to 50,000 distinct CDR3 sequences, 13% of them appearing once. Source material: whole blood. These receptor sequences come from an adult who was a healthcare worker with PCR-confirmed SARS-CoV-2 infection or an uninfected control (not recorded which).

At least ten counts were recorded for this clonotype. The rearrangement joins TRBV19 to TRBJ1-5; 9 positions match TRBD1. CDR1 and CDR2 (germline): LNHDA, SQIVND (reference sequence). There are 13 residues in the CDR3. V shed 10 bases, J shed 4 bases, and the junction held 5 bases outside the gene matches. CDR3 region: CATKDRGNQPQHF. Written as DNA, the CDR3 is TGTGCCACCAAAGACAGGGGGAATCAGCCCCAGCATTTT.

The CDR3: CSAREGAVDNQPQHF. The CDR3 nucleotides read TGCAGTGCTAGAGAGGGGGCAGTCGACAATCAGCCCCAGCATTTT. This sequence joins TRBV20-1 and TRBJ1-5, with D perhaps matching TRBD1 (6 bases). Germline V gene lookup returns CDR1 DFQATT and CDR2 SNEGSKA (reference sequence). Trimming stripped 0 bases from V and 3 bases from J, with 12 bases between. The CDR3 has 15 amino acids.

This clonotype was detected a few times. This rearrangement joins TRBV29-1 to TRBJ2-7; D call uncertain. Germline CDR1 reads SQVTM; CDR2 reads ANQGSEA. V gave up 3 bases and J gave up 2 bases, with 11 bases separating them. The CDR3 is 13 residues long. The CDR3 loop is CSVEGHSPYEQYF. CDR3 coding DNA: TGCAGCGTTGAGGGTCACAGCCCCTACGAGCAGTACTTC.

This clonotype was found a few times. The V call is TRBV25-1, the J call TRBJ1-6; 7 positions agree with TRBD1. CDR3 size: 13 residues. Trimming removed 2 bases from V and 13 bases from J; junction bases left unmatched: 5. Germline CDR1 MGHDK, CDR2 SYGVNS. In nucleotides, the CDR3 is TGTGCCAGCAGTGAAATAGGGGGCGAGCCCCTCCACTTT. It yields the protein CASSEIGGEPLHF.

The chain uses TRBV9 and TRBJ2-1, with D perhaps matching TRBD2 (5 bases). CDR3 length equals 13 residues. Germline CDR1 reads SGDLS; CDR2 reads YYNGEE. V was trimmed by 4 bases and J by 6 bases, leaving 11 bases between them. CDR3 amino acids: CASSFRTSNEQFF. The CDR3 DNA reads TGTGCCAGCAGCTTCCGAACTAGCAATGAGCAGTTCTTC. The whole variable domain, remainder taken from reference TRBV9 and TRBJ2-1, is DSGVTQTPKHLITATGQRVTLRCSPRSGDLSVYWYQQSLDQGLQFLIQYYNGEERAKGNILERFSAQQFPDLHSELNLSSLELGDSALYFCASSFRTSNEQFFGPGTRLTVL.

This clonotype occurred many times. J is TRBJ1-5 and V is TRBV6-1, with unresolved D. Germline values: CDR1 MNHNS, CDR2 SASEGT. V lost 2 bases and J 1 base, leaving 9 bases between the germline ends. The CDR3 length is 15 residues. For the CDR3, the DNA is TGTGCCAGCAGTGAACTGGGTCTAAGCAATCAGCCCCAGCATTTT. The encoded protein is CASSELGLSNQPQHF.

This clonotype showed up just a few times. V is TRBV27 and J is TRBJ1-1; D remains ambiguous. Germline V gene lookup returns CDR1 MNHEY and CDR2 SMNVEV (reference sequence). This CDR3 comprises 15 residues. Trimming removed 0 bases from V and 0 bases from J, with 8 bases in between. CDR3 sequence reads: CASSLSLEMNTEAFF. In DNA, the CDR3 is TGTGCCAGCAGTTTATCCTTGGAAATGAACACTGAAGCTTTCTTT.

This clonotype was observed at least ten times. The rearrangement links TRBV12-3 or TRBV12-4 to TRBJ2-3, with a weak D call TRBD2 (6 bases). The CDR3 runs 15 residues. With 5 bases removed from V and 5 bases from J, the gap between germline ends came to 17 bases. The CDR3 DNA sequence: TGTGCCAGCAGTGGGACTCATGCTATTGGAGATACGCAGTATTTT. It encodes CASSGTHAIGDTQYF.

The rearrangement uses TRBV3-1 and TRBJ1-2; no reliable D call. Germline values: CDR1 LGHDT, CDR2 YNNKEL (reference sequence). CDR3 length: 11 amino acids. The germline V and J ends were trimmed by 2 bases and 6 bases, with 4 bases remaining between them. CDR3 nucleotides: TGTGCCAGCAGCCAATTCAATGGCTACACCTTC. Translation gives CASSQFNGYTF.

There are a few counts of this clonotype. The CDR3 region has the DNA TGTGCCAGCAGTTCGAAAGGACTAGCGGGAGTGGGGACCTACAATGAGCAGTTCTTC. Amino acids: CASSSKGLAGVGTYNEQFF. The rearrangement links TRBV7-6 to TRBJ2-1; 13 bases map to TRBD2. J gave up 2 bases and V 6 bases, and 13 bases lay outside the gene matches. This CDR3 contains 19 residues. The V gene's germline CDR1 is SGHVS and CDR2 FNYEAQ.

The chain is built from TRBV3-1 and TRBJ2-7; D is possibly TRBD2 (6 bases). Trimming removed 2 bases at V and 5 bases at J, with 16 bases between. The CDR3 sequence is 15 residues long. CDR1 is LGHDT and CDR2 is YNNKEL in the germline V gene (reference sequence). The CDR3 loop reads CASSQWGSGSDEQYF. The CDR3 nucleotides are TGTGCCAGCAGCCAATGGGGTAGCGGATCGGACGAGCAGTACTTC.

At least ten counts were recorded for this clonotype. The V and J genes are TRBV7-9 and TRBJ2-2; D possibly corresponds to TRBD2 (5 bases). The CDR3 totals 15 residues. Trimming removed 1 base from V and 5 bases from J, with 11 bases in between. CDR1 SEHNR and CDR2 FQNEAQ come from the germline V gene (reference sequence). CDR3 bases: TGTGCCAGCAGCTTAGAGGGAGCTAGTACCGGGGAGCTGTTTTTT. This translates into CASSLEGASTGELFF.

There are many counts of this clonotype. The gene calls are TRBV20-1 and TRBJ1-5; 8 bases agree with TRBD1. The CDR3 is made up of 17 amino acids. With 2 bases clipped from V and 0 bases from J, the junction kept 9 bases outside the gene matches. CDR1 is DFQATT, CDR2 SNEGSKA, per germline (reference sequence). This CDR3 is CSARKDRADRSNQPQHF. The DNA for the CDR3 is TGCAGTGCTAGAAAGGACAGGGCCGATCGTAGCAATCAGCCCCAGCATTTT.

This clonotype was seen only a few times. The J gene is TRBJ2-7, the V gene TRBV5-5; no clear D. The CDR3 totals 14 residues. Germline-derived CDR1 and CDR2 are SGHKS and YYEKEE (reference sequence). Trimming cost V 2 bases and J 2 bases, with 11 bases left between them. The CDR3 DNA is TGTGCCAGCAGCTTCGGGCCGTTAACCTACGAGCAGTACTTC. Its translation: CASSFGPLTYEQYF.

This clonotype was recorded a few times. V usage is TRBV6-4 and J usage is TRBJ1-1, with D unclear. Trimming removed 6 bases from V and 5 bases from J, with 13 bases in between. Per the germline V gene, CDR1 is MRHNA and CDR2 is SNTAGT. The CDR3 totals 13 residues. CDR3 protein: CASRAQIGTEAFF. The DNA of the CDR3 is TGTGCCAGCAGGGCCCAGATCGGTACTGAAGCTTTCTTT.